This record concerns one T cell receptor beta chain sequence. CDR3 size: 17 residues. CDR1 is SGHDN, CDR2 FVKESK, per germline. Deletions cut 4 bases from V and 0 bases from J, with 18 bases between. This entry comes from a study of patients and donors after allogeneic stem cell transplantation. TCRdb re-called the RT-PCR reads with MiXCR, one entry per CDR3 protein. The table records approximately 170,000 distinct CDR3 sequences, approximately 22% of them present only once. This receptor was obtained from a human donor who was either an allogeneic HSCT recipient or a stem cell or donor lymphocyte infusion donor (not recorded which). It is not recorded whose cells these are; they may come from a transplant donor. The gene calls are TRBV14 and TRBJ1-1; tentatively, D is TRBD1 (6 bases). Sequenced: blood, either unsorted or a sorted T cell fraction (not recorded which). The CDR3 nucleotides read TGTGCCAGCAGCCCTATATTTACAGGGCCAATGAACACTGAAGCTTTCTTT. It is translated as CASSPIFTGPMNTEAFF.